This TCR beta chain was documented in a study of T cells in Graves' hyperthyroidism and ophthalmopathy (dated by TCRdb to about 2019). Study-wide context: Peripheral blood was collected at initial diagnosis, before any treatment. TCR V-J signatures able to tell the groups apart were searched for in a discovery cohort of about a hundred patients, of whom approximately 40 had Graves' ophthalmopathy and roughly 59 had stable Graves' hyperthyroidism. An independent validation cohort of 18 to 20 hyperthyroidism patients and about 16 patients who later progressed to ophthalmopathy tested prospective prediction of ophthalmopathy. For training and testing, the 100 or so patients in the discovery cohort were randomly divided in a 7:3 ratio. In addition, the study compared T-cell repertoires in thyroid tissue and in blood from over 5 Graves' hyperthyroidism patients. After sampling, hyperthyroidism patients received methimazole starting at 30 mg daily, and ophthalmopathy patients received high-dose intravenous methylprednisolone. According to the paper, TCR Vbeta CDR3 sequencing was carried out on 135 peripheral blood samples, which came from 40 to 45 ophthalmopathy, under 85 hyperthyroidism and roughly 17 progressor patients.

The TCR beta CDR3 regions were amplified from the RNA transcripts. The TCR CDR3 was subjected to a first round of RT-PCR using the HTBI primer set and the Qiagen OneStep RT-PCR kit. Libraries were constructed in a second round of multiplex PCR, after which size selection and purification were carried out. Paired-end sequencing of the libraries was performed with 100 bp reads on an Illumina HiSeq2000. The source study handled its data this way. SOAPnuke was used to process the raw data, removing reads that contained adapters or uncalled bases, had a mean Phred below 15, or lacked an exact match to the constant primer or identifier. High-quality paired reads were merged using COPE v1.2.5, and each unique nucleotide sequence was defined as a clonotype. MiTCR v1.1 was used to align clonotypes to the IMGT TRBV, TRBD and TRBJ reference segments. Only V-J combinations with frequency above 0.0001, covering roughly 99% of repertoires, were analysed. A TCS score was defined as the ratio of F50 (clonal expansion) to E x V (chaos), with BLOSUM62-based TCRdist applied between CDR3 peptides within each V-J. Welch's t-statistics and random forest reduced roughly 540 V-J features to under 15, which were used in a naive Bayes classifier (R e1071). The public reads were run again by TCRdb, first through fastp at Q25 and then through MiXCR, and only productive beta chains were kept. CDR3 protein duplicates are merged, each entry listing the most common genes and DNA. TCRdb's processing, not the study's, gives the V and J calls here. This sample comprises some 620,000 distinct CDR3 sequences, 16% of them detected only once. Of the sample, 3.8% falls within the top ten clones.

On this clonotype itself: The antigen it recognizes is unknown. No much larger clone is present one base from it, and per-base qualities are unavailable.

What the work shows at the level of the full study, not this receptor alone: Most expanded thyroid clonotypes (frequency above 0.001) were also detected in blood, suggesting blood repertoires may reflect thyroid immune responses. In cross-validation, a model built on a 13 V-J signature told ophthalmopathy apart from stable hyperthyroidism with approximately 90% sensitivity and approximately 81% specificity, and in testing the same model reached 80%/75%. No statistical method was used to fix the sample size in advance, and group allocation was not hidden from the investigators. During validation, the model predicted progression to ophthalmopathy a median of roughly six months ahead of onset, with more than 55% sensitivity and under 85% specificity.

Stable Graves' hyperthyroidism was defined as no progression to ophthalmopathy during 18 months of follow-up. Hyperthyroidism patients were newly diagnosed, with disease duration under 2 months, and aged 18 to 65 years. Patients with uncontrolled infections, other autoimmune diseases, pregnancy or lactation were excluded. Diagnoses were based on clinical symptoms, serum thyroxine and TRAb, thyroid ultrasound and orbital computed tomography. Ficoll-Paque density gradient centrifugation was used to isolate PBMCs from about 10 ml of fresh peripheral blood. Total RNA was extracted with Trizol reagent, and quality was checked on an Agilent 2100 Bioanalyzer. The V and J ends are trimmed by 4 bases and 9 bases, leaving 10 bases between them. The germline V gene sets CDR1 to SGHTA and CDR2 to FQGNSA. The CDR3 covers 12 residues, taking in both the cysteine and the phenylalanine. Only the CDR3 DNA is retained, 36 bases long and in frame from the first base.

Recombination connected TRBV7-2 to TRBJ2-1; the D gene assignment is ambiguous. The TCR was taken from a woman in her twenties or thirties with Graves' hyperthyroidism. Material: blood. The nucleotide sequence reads TGTGCCAGCAGCTACGGGTCAGGTGAGCAGTTCTTC. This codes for CASSYGSGEQFF.